Sequencing of this TCR beta chain was carried out in a study of beta chain features in type 1 diabetes (dated by TCRdb to between 2018 and 2020). Background for the entire study: Mean age, gender distribution, total cell number and subset yield were not different between patients and healthy donors. A total of around 110,000,000 sorted cells were examined across all samples, and a strong correlation was observed between cell number per subset and RNA yield. Naive and central memory subsets were obtained from all 30 or so donors, but regulatory and stem cell-like memory subsets were isolated from only 8 patients and about 8 healthy donors. The study compared the TCRB repertoires of sorted circulating CD4+ T cell subsets in recently diagnosed type 1 diabetes patients with those in matched healthy donors. What the research found in general, with its limitations: Naive, central memory and regulatory TCRB repertoires appeared more similar among patients than among healthy donors. PCR might favor shorter templates, but patient and control samples were amplified and corrected together, so any skew would affect both groups equally. Because cDNA rather than genomic DNA was sequenced, highly expressing activated cells could have been over-represented, although no difference in activation and CD3 levels was found between groups. At VDJ recombination sites, patients with type 1 diabetes made fewer insertions and deleted more nucleotides, a pattern implying thymic rearrangement abnormalities. In all four CD4+ subsets, TCRB CDR3 length was moderately but significantly shorter in type 1 diabetes patients. HLA sub-analyses involved small numbers of individuals, so any influence of HLA type on TCRB rearrangement remained unresolved.

All of the isolated RNA was reverse transcribed with the High Capacity cDNA Reverse Transcription Kit, so expressed TCRB transcripts were sequenced. Deep immunoSEQ sequencing was performed on naive, central memory and regulatory T cell samples, with an average of roughly 3.5 million total reads per sample. Sorted cells were lysed in RLT buffer, and RNA was extracted using DNase-treated RNeasy Micro or Mini kits according to cell number. Each cell subset was processed on its own to prevent cross-contamination, while patient and healthy donor samples were processed together. TCRB sequences were amplified from cDNA with the immunoSEQ multiplex PCR, producing 87-bp fragments spanning the CDR3 region. Sequencing of the amplicons was performed on the Illumina HiSeq platform. Per the original workflow: Synthetic template baselines were used to correct PCR bias computationally, reads within Hamming distance 2 were collapsed, and singletons that could not be merged were discarded. By aligning reads against IMGT, V, D and J genes, CDR3 length, and insertions or deletions at six rearrangement sites were assigned. Within each subset, clonotype counts were normalized to sorted cell number, after which true diversity and Gini coefficients were computed with the tcR R package. Repertoire sharing was quantified using the overlap coefficient calculated on TCRB nucleotide sequences. As a proxy for the pre-selection repertoire, out-of-frame TCRB sequences from naive cells were analyzed. What TCRdb holds here is the immuneACCESS table cut down to in-frame rearrangements. Part of the clones is not present; checked against another copy, under half of the missing clones reflect an unresolved V gene, and the others are unexplained. V, J and clone size are taken as reported in that table, and D and trimming were inferred from the DNA itself. The sample table shows about 620,000 clones, and about 16% are seen once. The ten biggest clones cover about 0.087% of the sample.

Trimming accounts for 3 bases at V and 5 bases at J, while the number of junction bases matched to no gene is 4. Via the germline V gene, CDR1 is MGHRA and CDR2 YSYEKL. Spanning cysteine to phenylalanine, the CDR3 consists of 14 amino acids. This entry keeps only the CDR3 DNA: 42 bases, framed from base 1. Worth noting for this clone: Its antigen specificity is not known. No much larger clone is present one base from it, and per-base qualities are unavailable.

Each donor gave one peripheral blood draw, averaging approximately 0.12 L, which was collected into heparinised tubes. Naive, central memory, regulatory and stem cell-like memory CD4+ T cells were sorted on a BD FACSAria II using a panel including CD45RO, CCR7, CD25, CD127, CD95 and CD27. All sorted populations exceeded 95% purity. Right away, PBMCs were isolated by Lymphoprep density gradient centrifugation and were stained directly, with no culture step. So that batch effects would be minimized, each experiment stained and sorted samples in pairs, pairing one healthy donor with one patient. The chain employs TRBV4-1 and TRBJ1-2, with 9 central nucleotides matching TRBD1. The origin of this receptor is a man between 18 and 29 years old in good health. Input material: naive CD4+ T cells from blood. This sample's cell subset or site label indicates: true naive CD4+ T cells. The CDR3 protein sequence reads: CASSQAGQGYGYTF. The DNA sequence is as follows: TGCGCCAGCAGCCAGGCGGGACAGGGATATGGCTACACCTTC.